The sequence of this TCR beta chain was determined in a study of CD8 T cells in Susac syndrome. Trimming pared 7 bases from V and 4 bases from J, leaving 15 bases between. The CDR3 is 14 amino acids. Germline V gene lookup returns CDR1 SGHDT and CDR2 YYEEEE. RNA in amounts of roughly 0.5 to 1 ug was reverse transcribed with random hexamers. In TCRdb, the immunoSEQ multiplex PCR reads were re-called with MiXCR into one record per CDR3 protein. The sample includes 85,000 to 90,000 distinct CDR3 sequences, roughly 93% of them seen just once. Sequencing of TCR beta covered CD8+ and CD4+ T cells obtained from blood. The TEMRA cells underwent FACS enrichment, while the CD8+ and CD4+ T cells underwent negative isolation.

The chain carries TRBV5-6 and TRBJ2-1; D may correspond to TRBD1 or TRBD2 (5 bases each). The source is a human donor in good health. Source material: CD8+ T cells from PBMCs. The CDR3 region is CASGEGSTYNEQFF. The CDR3 nucleotides read TGTGCCAGCGGCGAGGGGTCCACTTACAATGAGCAGTTCTTC.